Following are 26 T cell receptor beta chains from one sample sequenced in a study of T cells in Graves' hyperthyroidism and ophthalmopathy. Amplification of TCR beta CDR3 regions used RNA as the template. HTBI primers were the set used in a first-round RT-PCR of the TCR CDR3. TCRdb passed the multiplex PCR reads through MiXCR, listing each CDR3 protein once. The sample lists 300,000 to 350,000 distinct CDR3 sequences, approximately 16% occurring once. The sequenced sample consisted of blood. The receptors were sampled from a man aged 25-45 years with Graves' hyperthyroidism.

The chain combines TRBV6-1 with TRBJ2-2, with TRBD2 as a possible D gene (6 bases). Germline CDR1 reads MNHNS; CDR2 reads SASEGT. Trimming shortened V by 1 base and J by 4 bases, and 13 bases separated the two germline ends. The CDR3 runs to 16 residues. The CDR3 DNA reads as TGTGCCAGCAGTGAAGGCCCTAGCGCTGGCACCGGGGAGCTGTTTTTT. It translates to CASSEGPSAGTGELFF.

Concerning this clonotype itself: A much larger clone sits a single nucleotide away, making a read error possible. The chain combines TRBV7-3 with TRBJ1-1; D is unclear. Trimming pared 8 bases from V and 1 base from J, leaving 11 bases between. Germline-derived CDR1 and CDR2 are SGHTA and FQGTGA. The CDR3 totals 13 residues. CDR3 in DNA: TGTGCCAGCGGCCCTCGACCGAACACTGAAGCTTTCTTT. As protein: CASGPRPNTEAFF.

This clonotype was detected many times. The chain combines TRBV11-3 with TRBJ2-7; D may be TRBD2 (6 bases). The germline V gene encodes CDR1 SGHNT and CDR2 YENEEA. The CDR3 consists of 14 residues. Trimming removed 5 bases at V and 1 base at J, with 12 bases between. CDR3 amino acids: CASSHGEASYEQYF. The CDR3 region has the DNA TGTGCCAGCAGCCACGGGGAGGCATCCTACGAGCAGTACTTC.

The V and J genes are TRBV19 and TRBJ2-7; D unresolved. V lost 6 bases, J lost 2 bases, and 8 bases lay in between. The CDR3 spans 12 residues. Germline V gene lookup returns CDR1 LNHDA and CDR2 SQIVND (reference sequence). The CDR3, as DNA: TGTGCCAGTAGCGGCGGAGCCTACGAGCAGTACTTC. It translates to CASSGGAYEQYF.

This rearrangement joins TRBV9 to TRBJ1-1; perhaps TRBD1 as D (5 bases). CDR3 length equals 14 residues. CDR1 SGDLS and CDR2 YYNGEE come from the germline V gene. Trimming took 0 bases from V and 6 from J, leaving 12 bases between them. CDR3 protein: CASSVEGGTAEAFF. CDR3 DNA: TGTGCCAGCAGCGTAGAGGGCGGGACCGCTGAAGCTTTCTTT.

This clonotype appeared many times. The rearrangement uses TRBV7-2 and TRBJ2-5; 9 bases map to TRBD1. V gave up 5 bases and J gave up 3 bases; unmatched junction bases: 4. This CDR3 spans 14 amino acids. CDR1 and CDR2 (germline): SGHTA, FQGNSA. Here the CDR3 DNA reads TGTGCCAGCAGCCGCCGGACAGGGGAAGAGACCCAGTACTTC. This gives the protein CASSRRTGEETQYF.

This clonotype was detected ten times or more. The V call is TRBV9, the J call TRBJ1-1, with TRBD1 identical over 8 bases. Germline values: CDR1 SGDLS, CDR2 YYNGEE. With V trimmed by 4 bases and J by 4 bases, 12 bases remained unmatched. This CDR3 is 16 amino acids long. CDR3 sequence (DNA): TGTGCCAGCAGCCCGACGAGCAGGGGGCAAGGCACTGAAGCTTTCTTT. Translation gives CASSPTSRGQGTEAFF.

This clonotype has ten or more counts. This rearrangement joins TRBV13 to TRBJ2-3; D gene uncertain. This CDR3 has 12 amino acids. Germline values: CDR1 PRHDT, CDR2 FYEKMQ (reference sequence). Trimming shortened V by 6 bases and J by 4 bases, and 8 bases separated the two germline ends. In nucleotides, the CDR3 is TGTGCCAGCAGGAAAAACCCAGATACGCAGTATTTT. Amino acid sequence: CASRKNPDTQYF.

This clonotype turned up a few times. The DNA for the CDR3 is TGTGCCAGTAGTGTAACAGGGGGGACGGCCGGAAAGCCCCAGCATTTT. Translation: CASSVTGGTAGKPQHF. The chain combines TRBV19 with TRBJ1-5, with 8 bases fitting TRBD1. J lost 8 bases, V lost 5 bases, and 14 bases had no gene match. The CDR3 totals 16 residues. The germline V gene encodes CDR1 LNHDA and CDR2 SQIVND (reference sequence).

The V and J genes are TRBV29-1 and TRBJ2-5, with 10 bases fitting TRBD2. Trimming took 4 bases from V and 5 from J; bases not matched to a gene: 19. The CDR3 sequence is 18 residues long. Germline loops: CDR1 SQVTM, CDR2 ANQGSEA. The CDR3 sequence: CSVAGVEASGSFRETQYF. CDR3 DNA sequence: TGCAGCGTTGCGGGGGTTGAGGCTAGCGGGAGTTTTCGCGAGACCCAGTACTTC. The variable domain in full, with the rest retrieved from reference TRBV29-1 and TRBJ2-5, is SAVISQKPSRDICQRGTSLTIQCQVDSQVTMMFWYRQQPGQSLTLIATANQGSEATYESGFVIDKFPISRPNLTFSTLTVSNMSPEDSSIYLCSVAGVEASGSFRETQYFGPGTRLLVL.

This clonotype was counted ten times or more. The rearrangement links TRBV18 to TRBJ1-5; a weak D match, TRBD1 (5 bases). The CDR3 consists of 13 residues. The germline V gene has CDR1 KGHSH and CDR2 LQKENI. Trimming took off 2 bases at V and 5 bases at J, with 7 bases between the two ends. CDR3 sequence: CASSPWGDQPQHF. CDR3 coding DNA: TGTGCCAGCTCACCATGGGGGGATCAGCCCCAGCATTTT.

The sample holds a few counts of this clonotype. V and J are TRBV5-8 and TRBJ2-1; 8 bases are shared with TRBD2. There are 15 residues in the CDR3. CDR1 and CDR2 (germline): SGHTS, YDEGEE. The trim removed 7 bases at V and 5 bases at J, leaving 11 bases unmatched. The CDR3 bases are TGTGCCAGCTTTCCGGCGGGTAGCGGGGACAATGAGCAGTTCTTC. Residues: CASFPAGSGDNEQFF.

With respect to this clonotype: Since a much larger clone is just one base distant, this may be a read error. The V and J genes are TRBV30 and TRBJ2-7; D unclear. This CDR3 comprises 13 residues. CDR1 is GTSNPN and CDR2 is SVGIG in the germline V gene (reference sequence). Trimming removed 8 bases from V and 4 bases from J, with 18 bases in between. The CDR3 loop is CARKNKVLYEQYF. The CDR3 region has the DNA TGTGCCCGGAAAAACAAGGTCCTGTACGAGCAGTACTTC.

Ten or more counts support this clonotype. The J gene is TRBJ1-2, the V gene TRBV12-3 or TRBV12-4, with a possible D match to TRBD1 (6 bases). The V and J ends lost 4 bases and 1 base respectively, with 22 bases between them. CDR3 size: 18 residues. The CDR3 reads CASSSTSRNRAFNYGYTF. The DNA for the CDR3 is TGTGCCAGCAGTTCCACCTCCCGCAACAGGGCTTTTAACTATGGCTACACCTTC.

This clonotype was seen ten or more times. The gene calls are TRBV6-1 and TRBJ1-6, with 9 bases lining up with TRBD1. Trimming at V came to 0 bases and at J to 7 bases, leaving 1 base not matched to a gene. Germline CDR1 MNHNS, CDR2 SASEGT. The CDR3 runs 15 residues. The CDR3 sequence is CASSEATGGNSPLHF. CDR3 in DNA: TGTGCCAGCAGTGAAGCGACAGGGGGGAATTCACCCCTCCACTTT.

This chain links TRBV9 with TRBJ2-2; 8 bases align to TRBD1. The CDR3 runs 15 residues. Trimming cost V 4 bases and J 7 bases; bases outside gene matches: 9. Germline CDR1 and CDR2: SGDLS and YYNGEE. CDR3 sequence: CASSTAGGDGGELFF. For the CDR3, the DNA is TGTGCCAGCAGCACAGCAGGGGGCGATGGCGGGGAGCTGTTTTTT.

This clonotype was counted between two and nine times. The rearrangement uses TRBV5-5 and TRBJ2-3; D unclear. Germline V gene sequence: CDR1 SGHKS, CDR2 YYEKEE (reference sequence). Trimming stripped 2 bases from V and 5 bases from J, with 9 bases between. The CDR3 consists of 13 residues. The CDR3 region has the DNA TGTGCCAGCAGCTTACCATTAGAAGATACGCAGTATTTT. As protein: CASSLPLEDTQYF.

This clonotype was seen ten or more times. The CDR3 is CASSFQAGEQFF. The CDR3 coding sequence is TGTGCCAGCAGCTTCCAAGCTGGTGAGCAGTTCTTC. This chain connects TRBV13 to TRBJ2-1; D not certain. The CDR3 is 12 amino acids. Germline lookup yields CDR1 PRHDT and CDR2 FYEKMQ (reference sequence). Deletions cut 3 bases from V and 9 bases from J, with 9 bases between.

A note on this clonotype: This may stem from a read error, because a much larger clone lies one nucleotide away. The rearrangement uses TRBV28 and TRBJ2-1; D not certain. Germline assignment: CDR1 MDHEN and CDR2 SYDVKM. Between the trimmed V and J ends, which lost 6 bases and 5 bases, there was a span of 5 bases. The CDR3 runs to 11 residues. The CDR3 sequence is CASRRNNEQFF. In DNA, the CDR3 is TGTGCCAGCAGACGGAACAATGAGCAGTTCTTC.

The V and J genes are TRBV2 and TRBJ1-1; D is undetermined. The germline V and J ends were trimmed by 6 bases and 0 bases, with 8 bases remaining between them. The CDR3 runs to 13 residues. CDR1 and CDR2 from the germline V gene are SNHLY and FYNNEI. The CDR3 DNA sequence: TGTGCCAGCAGGGCAGGTCTGAACACTGAAGCTTTCTTT. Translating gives CASRAGLNTEAFF.

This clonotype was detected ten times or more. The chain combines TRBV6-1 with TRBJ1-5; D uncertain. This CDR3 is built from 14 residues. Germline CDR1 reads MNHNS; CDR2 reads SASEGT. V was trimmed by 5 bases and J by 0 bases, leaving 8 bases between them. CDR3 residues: CASSMDGSNQPQHF. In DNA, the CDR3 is TGTGCCAGCAGTATGGACGGTAGCAATCAGCCCCAGCATTTT.

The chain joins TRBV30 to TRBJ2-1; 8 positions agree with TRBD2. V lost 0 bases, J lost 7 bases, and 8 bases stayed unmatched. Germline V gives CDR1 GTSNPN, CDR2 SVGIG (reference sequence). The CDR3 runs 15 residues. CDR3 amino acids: CAWSVPQSGGNEQFF. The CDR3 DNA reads TGTGCCTGGAGTGTACCTCAGTCGGGGGGGAATGAGCAGTTCTTC.

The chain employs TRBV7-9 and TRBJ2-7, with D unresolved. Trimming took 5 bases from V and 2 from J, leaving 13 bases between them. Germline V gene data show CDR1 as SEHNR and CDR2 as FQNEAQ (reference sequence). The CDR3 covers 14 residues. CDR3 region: CASSLRCPPYEQYF. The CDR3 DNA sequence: TGTGCCAGCAGCCTACGGTGCCCCCCCTACGAGCAGTACTTC.

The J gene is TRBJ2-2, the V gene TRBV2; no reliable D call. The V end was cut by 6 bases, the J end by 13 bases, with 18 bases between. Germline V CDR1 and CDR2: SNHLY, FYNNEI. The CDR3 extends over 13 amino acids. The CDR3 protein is CASRPGPDSALFF. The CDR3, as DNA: TGTGCCAGCAGACCAGGACCCGATTCGGCGCTGTTTTTT.

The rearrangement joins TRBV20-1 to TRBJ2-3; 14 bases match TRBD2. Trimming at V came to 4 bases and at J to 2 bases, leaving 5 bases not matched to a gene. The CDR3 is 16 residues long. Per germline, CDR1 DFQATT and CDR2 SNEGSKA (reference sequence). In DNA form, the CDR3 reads TGCAGTGCTACAGGGACTAGCGGGAGAACCACAGATACGCAGTATTTT. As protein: CSATGTSGRTTDTQYF.

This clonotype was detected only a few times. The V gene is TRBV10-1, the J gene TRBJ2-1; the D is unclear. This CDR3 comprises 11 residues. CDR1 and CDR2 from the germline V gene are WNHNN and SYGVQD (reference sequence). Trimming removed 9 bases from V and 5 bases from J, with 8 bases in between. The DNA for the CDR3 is TGCGCCAGTCCACTACACAATGAGCAGTTCTTC. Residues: CASPLHNEQFF.